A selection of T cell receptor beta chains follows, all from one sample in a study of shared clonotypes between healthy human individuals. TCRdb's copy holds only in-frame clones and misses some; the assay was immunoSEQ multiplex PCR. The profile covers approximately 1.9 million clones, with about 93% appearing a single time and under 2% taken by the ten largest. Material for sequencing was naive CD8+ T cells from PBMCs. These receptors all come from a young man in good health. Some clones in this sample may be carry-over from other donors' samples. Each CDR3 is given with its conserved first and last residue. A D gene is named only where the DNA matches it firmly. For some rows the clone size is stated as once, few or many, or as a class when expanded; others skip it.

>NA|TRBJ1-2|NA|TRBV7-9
CASTAGGGGYTF
TGTGCCAGCACCGCAGGCGGGGGTGGCTACACCTTC
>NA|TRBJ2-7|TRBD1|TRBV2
CASIPWTGISLEQYF
TGTGCCAGCATCCCCTGGACAGGGATATCTCTCGAGCAGTACTTC
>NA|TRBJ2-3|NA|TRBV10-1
CASSDSRVSDTQYF
TGCGCCAGCAGTGATAGCCGAGTTTCAGATACGCAGTATTTT
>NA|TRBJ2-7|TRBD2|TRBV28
CASSERDGRNEQYF
TGTGCCAGCAGCGAGCGGGATGGGCGGAACGAGCAGTACTTC
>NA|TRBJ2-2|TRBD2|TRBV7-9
CASSWRLAGETNTGELFF
TGTGCCAGCAGCTGGAGACTAGCGGGGGAGACGAACACCGGGGAGCTGTTTTTT
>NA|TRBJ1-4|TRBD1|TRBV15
CATSLRQGGNEKLFF
TGTGCCACCAGCCTACGACAGGGGGGTAATGAAAAACTGTTTTTT
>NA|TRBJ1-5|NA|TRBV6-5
CASSLRLSGNQPQHF
TGTGCCAGCAGTCTGCGTCTGTCAGGGAATCAGCCCCAGCATTTT
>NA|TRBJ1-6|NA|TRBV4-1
CASSQAIGSPLHF
TGCGCCAGCAGCCAAGCGATCGGTTCACCCCTCCACTTT
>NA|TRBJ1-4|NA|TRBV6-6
CASNGRGGEKLFF
TGTGCCAGCAACGGGAGGGGAGGTGAAAAACTGTTTTTT
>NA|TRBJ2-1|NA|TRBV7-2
CASSPEMGLTYNEQFF
TGTGCCAGCAGCCCGGAAATGGGCCTCACCTACAATGAGCAGTTCTTC
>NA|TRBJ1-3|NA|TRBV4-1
CASRRLPAGLGAGNTIYF
TGCGCCAGCAGGCGGCTTCCGGCGGGCTTGGGAGCTGGAAACACCATATATTTT
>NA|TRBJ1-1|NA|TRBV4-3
CASSQEGYTEAFF
TGCGCCAGCAGCCAAGAAGGATACACTGAAGCTTTCTTT
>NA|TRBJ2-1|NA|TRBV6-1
CASSEFGSYNEQFF
TGTGCCAGCAGTGAATTTGGCTCCTACAATGAGCAGTTCTTC
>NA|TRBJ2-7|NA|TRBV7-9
CASSIDSFGYF
TGTGCCAGCAGCATAGACTCCTTCGGGTACTTC
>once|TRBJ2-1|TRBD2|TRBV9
CASSVDAAGGNNEQFF
TGTGCCAGCAGCGTAGATGCGGCGGGAGGAAATAATGAGCAGTTCTTC
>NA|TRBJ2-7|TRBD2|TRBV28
CASREAGESYEQYF
TGTGCCAGCAGAGAAGCGGGAGAATCCTACGAGCAGTACTTC
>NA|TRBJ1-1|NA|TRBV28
CASSLTATTEAFF
TGTGCCAGCAGTTTGACGGCAACCACTGAAGCTTTCTTT
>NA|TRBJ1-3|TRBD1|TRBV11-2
CASSKTGSGNTIYF
TGTGCCAGCAGCAAGACAGGGTCCGGAAACACCATATATTTT
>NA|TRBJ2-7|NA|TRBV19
CASSSRTPPYEQYF
TGTGCCAGTAGTTCGCGCACGCCCCCCTACGAGCAGTACTTC
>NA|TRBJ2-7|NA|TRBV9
CASSSGPNAAYEQYF
TGTGCCAGCAGCTCGGGACCGAATGCAGCCTACGAGCAGTACTTC